Detailed here is one T cell receptor (beta chain). Other nucleotide sequences in the sample specify the same CDR3. Germline-derived CDR1 and CDR2 are SGHTA and FQGNSA. The V segment lost 5 bases and the J segment 1 base; nucleotides outside the gene matches: 3. This CDR3 region has 15 residues. Authors' data handling: Reference gene primer amplification gave estimated nucleated cell counts. Libraries were prepared by immunoSEQ multiplex PCR; TCRdb keeps only in-frame clonotypes and omits some of them. The V and J calls and the clone size are those of that table, but D and trimming were determined from the DNA. The table lists 150,000 to 200,000 clones, about 80% of them singletons, with about 24% in the top ten. This entry belongs to a study of blood T cell repertoires in COVID-19. Study overall: The United States, Italy and Spain were the sources of the acute and convalescent COVID-19 samples. PBMCs, B-cell-depleted T cells, or T cells were the source of the cDNA or gDNA that made up the material.

V is TRBV7-2 and J is TRBJ2-7; 12 bases map to TRBD2. Source material: peripheral blood. The receptor was isolated from a woman aged 80 or over with acute or convalescent COVID-19. The CDR3 region has the DNA TGTGCCAGCAGCCTGACTAGCGGGAGTTCCTACGAGCAGTACTTC. Translation gives CASSLTSGSSYEQYF.